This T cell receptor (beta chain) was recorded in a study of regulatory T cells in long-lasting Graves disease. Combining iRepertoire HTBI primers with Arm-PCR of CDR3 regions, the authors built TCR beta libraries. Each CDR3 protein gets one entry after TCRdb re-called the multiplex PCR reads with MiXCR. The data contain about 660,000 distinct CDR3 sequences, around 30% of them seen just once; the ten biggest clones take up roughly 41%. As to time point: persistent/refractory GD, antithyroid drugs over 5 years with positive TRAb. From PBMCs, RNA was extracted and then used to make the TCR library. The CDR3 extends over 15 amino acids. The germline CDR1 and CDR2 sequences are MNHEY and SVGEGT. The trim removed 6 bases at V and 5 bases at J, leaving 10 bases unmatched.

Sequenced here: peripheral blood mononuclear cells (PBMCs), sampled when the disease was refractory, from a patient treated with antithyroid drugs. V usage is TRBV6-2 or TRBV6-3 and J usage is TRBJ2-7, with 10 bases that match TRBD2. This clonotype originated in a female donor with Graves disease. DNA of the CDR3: TGTGCCAGCAGAAGGAGATCTAGCGGGAGTGACGAGCAGTACTTC. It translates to CASRRRSSGSDEQYF.